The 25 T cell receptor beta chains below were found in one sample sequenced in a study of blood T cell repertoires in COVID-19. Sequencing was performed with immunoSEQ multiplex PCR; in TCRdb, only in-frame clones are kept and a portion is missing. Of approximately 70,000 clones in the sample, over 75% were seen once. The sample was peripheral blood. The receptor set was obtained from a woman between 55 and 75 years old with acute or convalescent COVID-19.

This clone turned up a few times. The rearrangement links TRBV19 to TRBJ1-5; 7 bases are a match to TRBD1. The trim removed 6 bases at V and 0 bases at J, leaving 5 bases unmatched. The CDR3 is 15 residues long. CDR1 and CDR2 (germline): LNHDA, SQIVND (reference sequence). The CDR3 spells CASRRQGYSNQPQHF. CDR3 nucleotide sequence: TGTGCCAGTAGACGACAGGGTTATAGCAATCAGCCCCAGCATTTT.

CDR3 sequence (DNA): TGCGCCAGCAGTCCGGCAGGGGATTTATACGAGCAGTACGTC. Protein sequence: CASSPAGDLYEQYV. This chain connects TRBV23-1 to TRBJ2-7, with D tentatively TRBD1 (6 bases). TRBV23-1 is assigned to the ORF class and has an uncertain function. CDR3 length: 14 amino acids. The ends were cut back, 4 bases at V and 4 bases at J, with 14 bases in the middle.

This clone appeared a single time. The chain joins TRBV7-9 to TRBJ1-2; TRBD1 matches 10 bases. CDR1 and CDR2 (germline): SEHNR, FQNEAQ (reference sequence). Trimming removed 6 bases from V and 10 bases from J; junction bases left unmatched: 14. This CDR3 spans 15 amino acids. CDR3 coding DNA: TGTGCCAGCAGTTTCCAGGACCTTGGGACAGGGGACTACACCTTC. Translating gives CASSFQDLGTGDYTF.

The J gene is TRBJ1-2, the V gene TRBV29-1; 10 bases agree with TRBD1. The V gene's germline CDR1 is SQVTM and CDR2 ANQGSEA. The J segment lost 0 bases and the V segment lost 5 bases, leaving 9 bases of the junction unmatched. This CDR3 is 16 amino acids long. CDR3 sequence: CSVTRTGGASNYGYTF. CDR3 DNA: TGCAGCGTTACCCGGACAGGGGGGGCCTCTAACTATGGCTACACCTTC.

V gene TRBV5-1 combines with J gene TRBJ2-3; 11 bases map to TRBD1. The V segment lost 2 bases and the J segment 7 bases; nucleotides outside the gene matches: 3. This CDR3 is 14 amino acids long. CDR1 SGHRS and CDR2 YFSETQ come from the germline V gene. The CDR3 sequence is CASSLGQGAHTQYF. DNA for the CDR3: TGCGCCAGCAGCTTAGGACAGGGGGCGCATACGCAGTATTTT. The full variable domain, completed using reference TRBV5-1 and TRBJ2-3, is KAGVTQTPRYLIKTRGQQVTLSCSPISGHRSVSWYQQTPGQGLQFLFEYFSETQRNKGNFPGRFSGRQFSNSRSEMNVSTLELGDSALYLCASSLGQGAHTQYFGPGTRLTVL.

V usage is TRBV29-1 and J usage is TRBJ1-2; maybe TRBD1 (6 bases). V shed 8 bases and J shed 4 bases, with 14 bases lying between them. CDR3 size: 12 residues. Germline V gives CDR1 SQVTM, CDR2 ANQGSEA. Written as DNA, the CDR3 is TGCAGCCCATACAGGGTAGCCTATGGCTACACCTTC. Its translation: CSPYRVAYGYTF.

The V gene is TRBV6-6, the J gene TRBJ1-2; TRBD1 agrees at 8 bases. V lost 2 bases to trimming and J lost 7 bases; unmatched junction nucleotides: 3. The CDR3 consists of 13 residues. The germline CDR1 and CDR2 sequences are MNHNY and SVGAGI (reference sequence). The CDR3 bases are TGTGCCAGCAGTTACGACAGGGGTAGTGGCTACACCTTC. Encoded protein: CASSYDRGSGYTF.

The CDR3 coding sequence is TGTGCCACCAGCAGAGATTTCGGGGTTAATCAGCCCCAGCATTTT. Amino acids: CATSRDFGVNQPQHF. The chain has TRBV15 and TRBJ1-5; D remains unclear. The V gene's germline CDR1 is LNHNV and CDR2 YYDKDF (reference sequence). Between the trimmed V and J ends, which lost 0 bases and 4 bases, there was a span of 10 bases. The CDR3 covers 15 residues.

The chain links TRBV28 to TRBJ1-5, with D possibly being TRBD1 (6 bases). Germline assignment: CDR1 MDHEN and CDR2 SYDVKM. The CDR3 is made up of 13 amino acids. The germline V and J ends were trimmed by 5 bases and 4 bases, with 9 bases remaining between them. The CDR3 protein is CASSSQGNQPQHF. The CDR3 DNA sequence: TGTGCCAGCAGTAGTCAGGGGAATCAGCCCCAGCATTTT.

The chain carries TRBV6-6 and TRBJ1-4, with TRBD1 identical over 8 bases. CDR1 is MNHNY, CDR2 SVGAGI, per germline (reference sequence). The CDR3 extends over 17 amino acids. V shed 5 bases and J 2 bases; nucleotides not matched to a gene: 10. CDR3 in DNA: TGTGCCAGCAGTCCCAGGACAGGGAGGGTGACTAATGAAAAACTGTTTTTT. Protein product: CASSPRTGRVTNEKLFF.

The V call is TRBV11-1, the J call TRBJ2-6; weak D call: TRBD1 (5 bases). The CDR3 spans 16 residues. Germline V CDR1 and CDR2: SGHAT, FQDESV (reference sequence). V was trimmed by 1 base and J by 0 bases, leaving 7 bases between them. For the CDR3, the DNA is TGTGCCAGCAGCTTAGGGGGCGTCTCTGGGGCCAACGTCCTGACTTTC. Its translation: CASSLGGVSGANVLTF.

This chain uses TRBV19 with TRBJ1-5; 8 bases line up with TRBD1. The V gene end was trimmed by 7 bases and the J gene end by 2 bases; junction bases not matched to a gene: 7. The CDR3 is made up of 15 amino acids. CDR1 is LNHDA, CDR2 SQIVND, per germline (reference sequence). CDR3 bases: TGTGCCAGTAAGACCAGGGGGCGAGGCAATCAGCCCCAGCATTTT. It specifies CASKTRGRGNQPQHF.

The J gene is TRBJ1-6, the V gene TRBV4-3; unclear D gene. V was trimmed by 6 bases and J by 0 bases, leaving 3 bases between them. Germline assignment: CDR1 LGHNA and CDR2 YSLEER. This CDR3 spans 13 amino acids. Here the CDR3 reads CASRSSYNSPLHF. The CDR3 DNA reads TGCGCCAGCAGGAGCTCCTATAATTCACCCCTCCACTTT.

The CDR3 protein is CASSTGLSNSPLHF. CDR3 DNA: TGTGCCAGCAGCACAGGGCTCAGTAATTCACCCCTCCACTTT. The chain links TRBV7-9 to TRBJ1-6, with D possibly TRBD1 on 6 matching bases. The CDR3 has 14 residues. V was cut by 5 bases and J by 6 bases, with 11 bases left in between. Germline-derived CDR1 and CDR2 are SEHNR and FQNEAQ (reference sequence).

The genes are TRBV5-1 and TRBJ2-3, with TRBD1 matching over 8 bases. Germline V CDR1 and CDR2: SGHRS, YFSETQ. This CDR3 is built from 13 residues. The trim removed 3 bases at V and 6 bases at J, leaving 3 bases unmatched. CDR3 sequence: CASSSGGADTQYF. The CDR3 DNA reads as TGCGCCAGCAGCTCAGGGGGCGCCGATACGCAGTATTTT. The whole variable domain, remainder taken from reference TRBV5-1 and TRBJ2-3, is KAGVTQTPRYLIKTRGQQVTLSCSPISGHRSVSWYQQTPGQGLQFLFEYFSETQRNKGNFPGRFSGRQFSNSRSEMNVSTLELGDSALYLCASSSGGADTQYFGPGTRLTVL.

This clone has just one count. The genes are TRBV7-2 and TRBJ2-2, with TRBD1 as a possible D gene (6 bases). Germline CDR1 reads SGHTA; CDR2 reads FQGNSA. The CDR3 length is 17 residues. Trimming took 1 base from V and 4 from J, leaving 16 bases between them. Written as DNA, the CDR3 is TGTGCCAGCAGCTTAGAGGGCAGGGGAAGAGGCACCGGGGAGCTGTTTTTT. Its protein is CASSLEGRGRGTGELFF. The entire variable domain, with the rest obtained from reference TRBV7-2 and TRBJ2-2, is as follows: GAGVSQSPSNKVTEKGKDVELRCDPISGHTALYWYRQSLGQGLEFLIYFQGNSAPDKSGLPSDRFSAERTGGSVSTLTIQRTQQEDSAVYLCASSLEGRGRGTGELFFGEGSRLTVL.

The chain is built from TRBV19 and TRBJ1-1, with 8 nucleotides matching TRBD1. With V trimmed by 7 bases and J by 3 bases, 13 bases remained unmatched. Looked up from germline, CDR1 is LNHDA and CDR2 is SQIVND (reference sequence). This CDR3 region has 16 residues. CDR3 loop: CASIPTGERPDTEAFF. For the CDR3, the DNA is TGTGCCAGTATCCCGACAGGGGAAAGACCGGACACTGAAGCTTTCTTT.

The CDR3 DNA reads TGTGCCAGTAGCGCTGACAGGGAGGGCAATCAGCCCCAGCATTTT. Its translation is CASSADREGNQPQHF. The chain uses TRBV19 and TRBJ1-5, with TRBD1 matching 7 bases. Trimming removed 6 bases from V and 2 bases from J; junction bases left unmatched: 7. CDR1 is LNHDA, CDR2 SQIVND, per germline (reference sequence). The CDR3 loop spans 15 amino acids.

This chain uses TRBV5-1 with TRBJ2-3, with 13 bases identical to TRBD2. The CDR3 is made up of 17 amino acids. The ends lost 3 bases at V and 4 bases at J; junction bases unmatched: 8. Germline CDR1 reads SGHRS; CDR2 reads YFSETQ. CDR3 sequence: CASSSESGLAGADTQYF. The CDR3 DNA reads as TGCGCCAGCAGCTCAGAGAGTGGACTAGCGGGAGCAGATACGCAGTATTTT.

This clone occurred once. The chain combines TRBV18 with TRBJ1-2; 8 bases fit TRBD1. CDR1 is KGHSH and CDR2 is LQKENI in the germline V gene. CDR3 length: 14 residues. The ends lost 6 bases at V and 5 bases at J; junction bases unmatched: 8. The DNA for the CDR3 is TGTGCCAGCTCTGGATCAGGGGGCCTATATGGCTACACCTTC. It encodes CASSGSGGLYGYTF.

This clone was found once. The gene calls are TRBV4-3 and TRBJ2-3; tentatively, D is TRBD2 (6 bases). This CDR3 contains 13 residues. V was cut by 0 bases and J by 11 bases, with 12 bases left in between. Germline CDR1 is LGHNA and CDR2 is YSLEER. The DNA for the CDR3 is TGCGCCAGCAGCCAAGAAGGCGGGACGGGGCAGTATTTT. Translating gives CASSQEGGTGQYF.

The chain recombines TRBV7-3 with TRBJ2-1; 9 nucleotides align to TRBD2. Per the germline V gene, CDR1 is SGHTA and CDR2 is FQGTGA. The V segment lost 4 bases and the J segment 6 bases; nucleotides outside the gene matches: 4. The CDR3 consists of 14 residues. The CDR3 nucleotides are TGTGCCAGCAGCTCGGGACTAGCTCGCAATGAGCAGTTCTTC. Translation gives CASSSGLARNEQFF.

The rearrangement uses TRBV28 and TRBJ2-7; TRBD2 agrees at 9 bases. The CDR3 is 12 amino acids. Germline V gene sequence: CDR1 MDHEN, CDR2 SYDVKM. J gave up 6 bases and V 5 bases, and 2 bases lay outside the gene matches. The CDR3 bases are TGTGCCAGCAGTCTGACTAGCGGCGAGCAGTACGTC. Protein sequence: CASSLTSGEQYV.

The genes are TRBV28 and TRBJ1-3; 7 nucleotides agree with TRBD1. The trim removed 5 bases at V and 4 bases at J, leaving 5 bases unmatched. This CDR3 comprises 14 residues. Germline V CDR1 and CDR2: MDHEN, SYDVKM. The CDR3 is CASSRQGKGNTIYF. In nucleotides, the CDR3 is TGTGCCAGCAGTCGACAGGGAAAGGGAAACACCATATATTTT.

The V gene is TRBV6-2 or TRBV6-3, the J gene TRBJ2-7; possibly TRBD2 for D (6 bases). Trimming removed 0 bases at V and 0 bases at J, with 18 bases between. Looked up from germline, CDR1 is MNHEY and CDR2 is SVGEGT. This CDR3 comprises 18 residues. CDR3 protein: CASSYSSGLSGSSYEQYV. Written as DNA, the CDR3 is TGTGCCAGCAGTTACTCGTCTGGGCTTAGCGGTAGCTCCTACGAGCAGTACGTC.